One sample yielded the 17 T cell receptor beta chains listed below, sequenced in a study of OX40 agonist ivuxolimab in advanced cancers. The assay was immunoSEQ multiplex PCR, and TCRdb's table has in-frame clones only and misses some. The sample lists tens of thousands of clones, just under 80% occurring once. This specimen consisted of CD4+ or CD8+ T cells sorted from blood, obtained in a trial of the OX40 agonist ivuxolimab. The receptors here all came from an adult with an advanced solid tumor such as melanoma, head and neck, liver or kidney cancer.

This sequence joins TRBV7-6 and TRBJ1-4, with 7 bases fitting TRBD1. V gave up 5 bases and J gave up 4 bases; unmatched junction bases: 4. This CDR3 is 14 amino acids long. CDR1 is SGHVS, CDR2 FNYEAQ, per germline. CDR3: CASSPGQNNEKLFF. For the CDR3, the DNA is TGTGCCAGCAGCCCGGGACAGAATAATGAAAAACTGTTTTTT.

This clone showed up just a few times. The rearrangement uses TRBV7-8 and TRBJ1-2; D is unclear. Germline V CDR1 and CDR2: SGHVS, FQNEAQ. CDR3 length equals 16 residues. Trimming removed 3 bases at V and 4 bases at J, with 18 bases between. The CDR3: CASSFTPGAGLYGYTF. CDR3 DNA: TGTGCCAGCAGCTTTACCCCGGGAGCAGGACTCTATGGCTACACCTTC.

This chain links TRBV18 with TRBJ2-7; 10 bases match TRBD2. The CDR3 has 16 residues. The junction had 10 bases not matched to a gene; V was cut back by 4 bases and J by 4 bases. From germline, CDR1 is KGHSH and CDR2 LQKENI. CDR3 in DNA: TGTGCCAGCTCACTCGGGGTAGCGGGAGGAAAGTACGAGCAGTACTTC. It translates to CASSLGVAGGKYEQYF.

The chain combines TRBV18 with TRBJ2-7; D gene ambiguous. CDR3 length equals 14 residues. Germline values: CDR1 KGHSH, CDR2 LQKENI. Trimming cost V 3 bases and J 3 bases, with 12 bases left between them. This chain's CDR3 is CASSPPSGFYEQYF. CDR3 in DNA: TGTGCCAGCTCACCCCCGTCAGGTTTCTACGAGCAGTACTTC.

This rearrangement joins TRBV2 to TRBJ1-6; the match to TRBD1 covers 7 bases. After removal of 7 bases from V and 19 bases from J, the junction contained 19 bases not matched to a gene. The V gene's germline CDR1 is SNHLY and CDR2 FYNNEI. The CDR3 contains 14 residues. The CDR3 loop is CASTIFNQGVRIHF. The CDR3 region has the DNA TGTGCCAGCACCATATTTAATCAGGGGGTAAGGATTCACTTT.

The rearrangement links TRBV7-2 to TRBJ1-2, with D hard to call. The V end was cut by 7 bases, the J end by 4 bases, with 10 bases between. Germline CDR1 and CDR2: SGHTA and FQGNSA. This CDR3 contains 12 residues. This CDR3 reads CASTPGGYGYTF. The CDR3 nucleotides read TGTGCCAGCACCCCCGGAGGCTATGGCTACACCTTC.

The CDR3 spells CASSLGSNTEAFF. The CDR3 nucleotides are TGTGCCAGCAGCTTAGGTTCGAACACTGAAGCTTTCTTT. V is TRBV11-2 and J is TRBJ1-1; no firm D call. Germline CDR1 reads SGHAT; CDR2 reads FQNNGV. V was cut by 1 base and J by 1 base, with 4 bases left in between. The CDR3 spans 13 residues.

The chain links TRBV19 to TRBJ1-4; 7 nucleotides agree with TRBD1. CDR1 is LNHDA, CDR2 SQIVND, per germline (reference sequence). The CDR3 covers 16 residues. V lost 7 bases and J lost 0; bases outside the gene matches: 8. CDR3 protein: CASKRQGAATNEKLFF. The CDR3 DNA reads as TGTGCCAGTAAGCGACAGGGTGCGGCAACTAATGAAAAACTGTTTTTT.

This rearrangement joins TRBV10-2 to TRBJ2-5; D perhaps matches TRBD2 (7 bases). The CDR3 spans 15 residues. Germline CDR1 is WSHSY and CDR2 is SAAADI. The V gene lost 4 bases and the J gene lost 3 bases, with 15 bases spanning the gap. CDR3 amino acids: CASSVGGAGEETQYF. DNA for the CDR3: TGCGCCAGCAGTGTGGGGGGGGCGGGCGAAGAGACCCAGTACTTC.

Here the CDR3 reads CASERGSTYNEQFF. The CDR3 coding sequence is TGTGCCTCGGAACGGGGGAGCACCTACAATGAGCAGTTCTTC. The chain has TRBV6-1 and TRBJ2-1, with D tentatively TRBD2 (6 bases). CDR1 and CDR2 from the germline V gene are MNHNS and SASEGT. CDR3 length equals 14 residues. Trimming shortened V by 11 bases and J by 2 bases, and 16 bases separated the two germline ends.

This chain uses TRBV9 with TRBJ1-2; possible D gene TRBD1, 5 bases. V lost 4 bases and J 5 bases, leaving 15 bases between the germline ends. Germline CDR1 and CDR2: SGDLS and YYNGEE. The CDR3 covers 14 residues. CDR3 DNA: TGTGCCAGCAGCTCCTTCGGGACGGAATATGGCTACACCTTC. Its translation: CASSSFGTEYGYTF.

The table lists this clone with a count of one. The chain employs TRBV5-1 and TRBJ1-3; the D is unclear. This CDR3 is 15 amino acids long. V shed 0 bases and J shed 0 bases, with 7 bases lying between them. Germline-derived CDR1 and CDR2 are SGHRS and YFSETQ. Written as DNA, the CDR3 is TGCGCCAGCAGCTTGGCCGCCAGCTCTGGAAACACCATATATTTT. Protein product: CASSLAASSGNTIYF.

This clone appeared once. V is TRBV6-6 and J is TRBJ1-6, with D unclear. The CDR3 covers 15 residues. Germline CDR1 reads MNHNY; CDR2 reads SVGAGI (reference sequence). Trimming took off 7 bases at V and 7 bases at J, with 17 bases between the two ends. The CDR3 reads CASNPNGRMNSPLHF. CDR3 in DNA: TGTGCCAGCAATCCAAATGGACGGATGAATTCACCCCTCCACTTT.

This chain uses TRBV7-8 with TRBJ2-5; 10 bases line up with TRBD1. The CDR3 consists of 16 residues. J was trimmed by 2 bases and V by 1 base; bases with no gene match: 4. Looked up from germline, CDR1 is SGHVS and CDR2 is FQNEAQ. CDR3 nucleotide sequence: TGTGCCAGCAGCTTAGGGACAGGGGGAGGTCAAGAGACCCAGTACTTC. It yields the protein CASSLGTGGGQETQYF.

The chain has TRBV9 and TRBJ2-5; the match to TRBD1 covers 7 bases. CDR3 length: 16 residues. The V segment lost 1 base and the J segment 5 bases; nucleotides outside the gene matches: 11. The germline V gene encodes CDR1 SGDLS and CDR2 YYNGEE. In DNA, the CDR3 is TGTGCCAGCAGCGTAAGGTCGACAGGGCCTGGGGAGACCCAGTACTTC. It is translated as CASSVRSTGPGETQYF.

The DNA for the CDR3 is TGTGCCAGCAGTTTAACGCAGGGAGTCCGGTACGAGCAGTACTTC. This translates into CASSLTQGVRYEQYF. This chain links TRBV27 with TRBJ2-7; D may correspond to TRBD1 or TRBD2 (5 bases each). Trimming took off 2 bases at V and 4 bases at J, with 15 bases between the two ends. The germline gives CDR1 MNHEY, CDR2 SMNVEV (reference sequence). The CDR3 has 15 amino acids.

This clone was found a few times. The CDR3: CASSRGQGMEPQHF. In DNA form, the CDR3 reads TGTGCCAGCTCACGGGGACAGGGCATGGAGCCCCAGCATTTT. The V call is TRBV18, the J call TRBJ1-5; 9 bases map to TRBD1. The V and J ends lost 4 bases and 8 bases, in that order; junction bases with no gene match: 6. Germline V gives CDR1 KGHSH, CDR2 LQKENI. The CDR3 contains 14 residues.